This T cell receptor (beta chain) was documented in a study of cytomegalovirus exposure and HLA in healthy donors. Primers for the PCR totalled 60 Vbeta and 13 Jbeta. Here immunoSEQ multiplex PCR was the method, and the copy in TCRdb shows in-frame clones only, minus some. The sample holds 100,000 to 150,000 clones, 77% seen once. V trimming: 4 bases; J trimming: 6 bases; junction bases outside the gene matches: 4. CDR1 SGHNT and CDR2 YYREEE come from the germline V gene (reference sequence). The CDR3 spans 15 residues. V is TRBV5-4 and J is TRBJ2-2; 12 bases are shared with TRBD2. This sequence was found in a woman aged 35 to 49 in good health and CMV-seropositive. The specimen sequenced was PBMCs. The CDR3 nucleotides read TGTGCCAGCAGCCTGACTAGCGGGAGCCCCGGGGAGCTGTTTTTT. Translation gives CASSLTSGSPGELFF. Filled out from reference TRBV5-4 and TRBJ2-2, the complete variable domain reads ETGVTQSPTHLIKTRGQQVTLRCSSQSGHNTVSWYQQALGQGPQFIFQYYREEENGRGNFPPRFSGLQFPNYSSELNVNALELDDSALYLCASSLTSGSPGELFFGEGSRLTVL.